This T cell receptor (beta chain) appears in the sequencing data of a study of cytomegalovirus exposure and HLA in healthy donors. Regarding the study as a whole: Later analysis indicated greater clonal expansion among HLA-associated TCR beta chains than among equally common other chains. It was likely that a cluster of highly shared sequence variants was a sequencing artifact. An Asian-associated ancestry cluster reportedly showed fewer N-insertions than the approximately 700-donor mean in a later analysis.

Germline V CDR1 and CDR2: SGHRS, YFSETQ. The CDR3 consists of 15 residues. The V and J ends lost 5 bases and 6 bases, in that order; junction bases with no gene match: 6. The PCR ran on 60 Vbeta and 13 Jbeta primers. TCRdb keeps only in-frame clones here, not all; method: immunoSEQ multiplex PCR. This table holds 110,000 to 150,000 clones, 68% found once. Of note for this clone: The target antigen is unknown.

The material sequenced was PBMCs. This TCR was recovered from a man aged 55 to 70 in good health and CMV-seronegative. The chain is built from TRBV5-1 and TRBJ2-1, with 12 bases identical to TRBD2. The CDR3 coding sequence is TGCGCCAGCAGTTCCGGACTAGCGGGAAGCAATGAGCAGTTCTTC. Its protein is CASSSGLAGSNEQFF.